This T cell receptor beta chain is drawn from a study of beta chain features in type 1 diabetes. Since all of the isolated RNA was reverse transcribed, expressed TCRB transcripts were what got sequenced. The repertoire was sequenced with immunoSEQ multiplex PCR; TCRdb's copy has only in-frame clones and lacks some. The sample has around 300,000 clones, about 15% seen once. The length of the CDR3 is 13 residues. Per germline, CDR1 SQVTM and CDR2 ANQGSEA. Unmatched junction bases numbered 4, after V lost 7 bases and J lost 2 bases. Study-wide results and caveats: In these data, an HLA type influence on TCRB rearrangement remained unresolved. Moderate but significant shortening of TCRB CDR3s was recorded in all four CD4+ subsets from Type 1 diabetes patients. A closer apparent resemblance between naive, central memory and Treg TCRB repertoires was seen in patients than in healthy donors.

This clone was observed a handful of times. Its specificity is unknown. The sample comprised naive CD4+ T cells from blood. The chain couples TRBV29-1 to TRBJ2-3, with TRBD2 matching 9 bases. The TCR comes from a man aged 18 to 30 with type 1 diabetes. The CDR3 region is CSASGKLTDTQYF. In nucleotides, the CDR3 is TGCAGCGCTAGCGGGAAACTCACAGATACGCAGTATTTT.